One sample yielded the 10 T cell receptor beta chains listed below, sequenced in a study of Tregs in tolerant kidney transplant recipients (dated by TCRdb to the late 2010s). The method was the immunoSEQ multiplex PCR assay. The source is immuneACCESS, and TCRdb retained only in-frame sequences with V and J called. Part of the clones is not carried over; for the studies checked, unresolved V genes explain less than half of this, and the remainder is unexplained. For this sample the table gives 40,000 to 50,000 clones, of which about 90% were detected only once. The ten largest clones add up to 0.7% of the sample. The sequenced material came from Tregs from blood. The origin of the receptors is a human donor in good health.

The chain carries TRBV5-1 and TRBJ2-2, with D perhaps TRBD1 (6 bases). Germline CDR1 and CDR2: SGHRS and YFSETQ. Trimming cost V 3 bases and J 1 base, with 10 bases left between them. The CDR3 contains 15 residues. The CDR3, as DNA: TGCGCCAGCAGCTCCGGGACATGGAACACCGGGGAGCTGTTTTTT. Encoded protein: CASSSGTWNTGELFF. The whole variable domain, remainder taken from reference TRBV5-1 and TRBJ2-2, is KAGVTQTPRYLIKTRGQQVTLSCSPISGHRSVSWYQQTPGQGLQFLFEYFSETQRNKGNFPGRFSGRQFSNSRSEMNVSTLELGDSALYLCASSSGTWNTGELFFGEGSRLTVL.

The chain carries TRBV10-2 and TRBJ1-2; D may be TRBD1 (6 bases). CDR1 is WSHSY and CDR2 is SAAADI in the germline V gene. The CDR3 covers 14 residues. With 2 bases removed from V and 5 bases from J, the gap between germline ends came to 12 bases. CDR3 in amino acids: CASSEGRGGYGYTF. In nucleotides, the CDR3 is TGCGCCAGCAGTGAGGGGCGAGGGGGGTATGGCTACACCTTC.

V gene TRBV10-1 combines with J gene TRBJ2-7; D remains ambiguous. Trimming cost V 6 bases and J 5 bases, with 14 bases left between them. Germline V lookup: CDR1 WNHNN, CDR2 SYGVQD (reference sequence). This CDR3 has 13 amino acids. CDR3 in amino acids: CASRKTRWDEQYF. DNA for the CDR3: TGCGCCAGCAGAAAGACTCGGTGGGACGAGCAGTACTTC.

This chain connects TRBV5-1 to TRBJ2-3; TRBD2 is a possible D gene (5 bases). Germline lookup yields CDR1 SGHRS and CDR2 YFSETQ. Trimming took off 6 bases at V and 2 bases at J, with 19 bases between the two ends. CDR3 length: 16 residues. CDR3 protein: CASNSGSATPTDTQYF. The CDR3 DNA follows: TGCGCCAGCAACTCGGGGTCGGCCACCCCCACAGATACGCAGTATTTT.

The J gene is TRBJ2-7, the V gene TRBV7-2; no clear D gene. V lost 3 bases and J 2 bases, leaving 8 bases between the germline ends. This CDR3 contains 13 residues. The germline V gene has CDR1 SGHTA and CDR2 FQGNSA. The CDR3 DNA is TGTGCCAGCAGCTTTGGGTCGACCTACGAGCAGTACTTC. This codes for CASSFGSTYEQYF.

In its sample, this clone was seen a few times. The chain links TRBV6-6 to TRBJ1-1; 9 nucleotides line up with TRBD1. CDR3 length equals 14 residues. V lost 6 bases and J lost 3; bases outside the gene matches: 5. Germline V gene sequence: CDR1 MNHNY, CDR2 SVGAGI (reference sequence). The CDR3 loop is CASSVQGAYTEAFF. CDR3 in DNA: TGTGCCAGCAGCGTACAGGGGGCGTACACTGAAGCTTTCTTT.

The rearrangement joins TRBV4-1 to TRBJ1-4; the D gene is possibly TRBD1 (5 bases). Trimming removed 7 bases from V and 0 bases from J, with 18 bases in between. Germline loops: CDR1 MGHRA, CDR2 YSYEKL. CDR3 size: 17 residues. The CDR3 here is CASTRGGREATNEKLFF. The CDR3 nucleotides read TGCGCCAGCACCCGGGGGGGACGTGAAGCAACTAATGAAAAACTGTTTTTT.

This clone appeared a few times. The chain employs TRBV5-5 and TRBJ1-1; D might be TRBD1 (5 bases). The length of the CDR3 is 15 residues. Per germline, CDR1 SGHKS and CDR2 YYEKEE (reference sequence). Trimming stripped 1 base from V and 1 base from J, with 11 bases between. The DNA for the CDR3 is TGTGCCAGCAGCTTGATCCGGGGCGGGAACACTGAAGCTTTCTTT. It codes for CASSLIRGGNTEAFF.

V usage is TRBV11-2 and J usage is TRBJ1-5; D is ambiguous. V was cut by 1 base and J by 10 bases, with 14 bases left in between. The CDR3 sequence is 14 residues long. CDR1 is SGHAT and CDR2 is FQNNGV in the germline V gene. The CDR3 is CASSLAPGNIPQHF. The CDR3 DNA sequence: TGTGCCAGCAGCTTAGCCCCGGGGAACATTCCCCAGCATTTT.

This CDR3 is CASSLGLAGSSYEQYF. As DNA, the CDR3 is TGTGCCAGCAGCTTGGGGCTAGCGGGATCCTCCTACGAGCAGTACTTC. The V gene is TRBV5-6, the J gene TRBJ2-7; 9 nucleotides agree with TRBD2. The CDR3 sequence is 16 residues long. V shed 0 bases, J shed 0 bases, and the junction held 4 bases outside the gene matches. Germline V gene sequence: CDR1 SGHDT, CDR2 YYEEEE.